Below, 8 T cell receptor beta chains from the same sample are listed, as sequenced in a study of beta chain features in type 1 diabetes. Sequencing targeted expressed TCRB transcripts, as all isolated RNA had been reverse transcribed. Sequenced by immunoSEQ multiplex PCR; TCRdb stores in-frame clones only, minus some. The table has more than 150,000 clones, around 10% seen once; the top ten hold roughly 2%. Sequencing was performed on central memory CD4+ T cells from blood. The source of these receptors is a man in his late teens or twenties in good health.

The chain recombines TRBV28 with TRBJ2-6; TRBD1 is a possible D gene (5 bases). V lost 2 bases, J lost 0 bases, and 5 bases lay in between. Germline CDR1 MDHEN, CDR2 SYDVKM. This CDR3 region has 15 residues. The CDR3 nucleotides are TGTGCCAGCAGTTTAGGGGCCTCTGGGGCCAACGTCCTGACTTTC. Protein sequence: CASSLGASGANVLTF.

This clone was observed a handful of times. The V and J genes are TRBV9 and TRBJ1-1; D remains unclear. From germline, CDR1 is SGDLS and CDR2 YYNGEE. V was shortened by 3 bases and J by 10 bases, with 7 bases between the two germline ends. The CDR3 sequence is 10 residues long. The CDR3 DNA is TGTGCCAGCAGCGCGACCGGAGCTTTCTTT. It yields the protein CASSATGAFF.

CDR3 protein: CASGLVVPGYVNNEQFF. In DNA form, the CDR3 reads TGTGCTAGTGGTTTGGTAGTGCCGGGGTACGTTAACAATGAGCAGTTCTTC. This chain uses TRBV12-5 with TRBJ2-1, with a possible D match to TRBD2 (5 bases). The germline V and J ends were trimmed by 0 bases and 5 bases, with 17 bases remaining between them. The CDR3 is 17 amino acids. Germline values: CDR1 LGHNT, CDR2 FRNRAP.

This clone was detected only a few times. CDR3 loop: CASSLAGFFPDTQYF. DNA for the CDR3: TGCGCCAGCAGCTTGGCCGGCTTTTTCCCAGATACGCAGTATTTT. The chain recombines TRBV5-1 with TRBJ2-3; D gene ambiguous. V was pared by 0 bases and J by 4 bases, with 12 bases between. Per the germline V gene, CDR1 is SGHRS and CDR2 is YFSETQ. The CDR3 covers 15 residues.

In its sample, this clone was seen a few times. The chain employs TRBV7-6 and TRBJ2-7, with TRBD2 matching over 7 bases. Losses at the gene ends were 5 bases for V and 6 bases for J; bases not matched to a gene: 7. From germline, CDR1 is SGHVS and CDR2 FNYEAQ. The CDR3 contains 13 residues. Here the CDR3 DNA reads TGTGCCAGCAGCCCGCAGCGGGGAGCCGAGCAGTACTTC. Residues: CASSPQRGAEQYF.

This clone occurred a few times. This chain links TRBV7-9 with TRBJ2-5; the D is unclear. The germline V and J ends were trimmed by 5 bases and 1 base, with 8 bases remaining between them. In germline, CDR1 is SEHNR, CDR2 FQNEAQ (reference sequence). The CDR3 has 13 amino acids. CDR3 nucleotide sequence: TGTGCCAGCAGCCGCTCCGCCCAAGAGACCCAGTACTTC. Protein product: CASSRSAQETQYF.

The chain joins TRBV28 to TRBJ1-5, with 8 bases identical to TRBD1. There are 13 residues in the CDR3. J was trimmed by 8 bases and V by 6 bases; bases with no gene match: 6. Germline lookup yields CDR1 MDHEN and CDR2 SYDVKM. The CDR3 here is CASRRQGAEPQHF. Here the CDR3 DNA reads TGTGCCAGCAGGCGGCAGGGGGCCGAGCCCCAGCATTTT.

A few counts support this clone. Here the CDR3 reads CALPPDREMNEQFF. For the CDR3, the DNA is TGTGCCTTACCCCCTGACAGGGAAATGAATGAGCAGTTCTTC. The chain links TRBV7-9 to TRBJ2-1; 7 bases match TRBD1. Germline CDR1 is SEHNR and CDR2 is FQNEAQ (reference sequence). Trimming took 11 bases from V and 7 from J; bases not matched to a gene: 14. This CDR3 spans 14 amino acids.